This T cell receptor beta chain comes out of a study of T cells in Graves' hyperthyroidism and ophthalmopathy. Findings of the study overall: Ophthalmopathy stood apart from stable hyperthyroidism in a 13 V-J model. Blood also contained most expanded thyroid clonotypes above 0.001.

Per the germline V gene, CDR1 is MNHEY and CDR2 is SMNVEV (reference sequence). The length of the CDR3 is 14 residues. The investigators amplified TCR beta CDR3 regions from RNA transcripts. The TCR CDR3 first-round RT-PCR relied on the HTBI primer set. MiXCR, run by TCRdb on the multiplex PCR reads, gives a single entry per CDR3 protein. Counted here are approximately 700,000 distinct CDR3 sequences, 45% occurring once; the ten biggest clones make up under 8%. Clinical symptoms, serum thyroxine, TRAb, thyroid ultrasound and orbital computed tomography informed diagnoses. Notes on this clonotype: Its antigen is not identified.

The receptor comes from an adult man with Graves' disease, either hyperthyroidism or ophthalmopathy (not recorded which). The sequenced sample was peripheral blood or thyroid tissue (not recorded which). The chain recombines TRBV27 with TRBJ1-6; D uncertain. The CDR3 coding sequence is TGTGTTAGCAGAGCGAGCTCCTATAATTCACCCCTCCACTTT. It is translated as CVSRASSYNSPLHF.